Listed below are T cell receptor beta chains from one sample, sequenced in a study of PD-L1 blockade in urothelial cancer. Repertoires were generated with immunoSEQ multiplex PCR, while TCRdb's copy carries only in-frame clones and drops some. The sample records about 38,000 clones, approximately 80% being singletons. The starting material was PBMCs, obtained around atezolizumab (anti-PD-L1) treatment. The receptors stem from an elderly man with urothelial cancer. Each CDR3 is given with its conserved first and last residue. The order of the fields is V gene, D gene, J gene, CDR3 length, CDR3 DNA, CDR3 protein. The D gene is left open where the match is weak.

TRBV5-4	TRBD1	TRBJ2-5	14	TGTGCCAGCAGCTTACGACAGGGTCAAGAGACCCAGTACTTC	CASSLRQGQETQYF
TRBV28	NA	TRBJ1-2	13	TGTGCCAGCAAGTCCGGGGACACCGATGGCTACACCTTC	CASKSGDTDGYTF
TRBV10-3	TRBD1	TRBJ2-7	15	TGTGCCATCAGTGATATCGGACAGGGGGATTACGAGCAGTACTTC	CAISDIGQGDYEQYF
TRBV29-1	TRBD1	TRBJ2-3	13	TGCAGCGTTGGGGACAGGGGGCTGGTTACGCAGTATTTT	CSVGDRGLVTQYF
TRBV19	TRBD2	TRBJ2-6	15	TGTGCCAGTAGTCCGGGACTAGCGGGGGCCAACGTCCTGACTTTC	CASSPGLAGANVLTF
TRBV27	NA	TRBJ2-7	14	TGTGCCAGCAGTTTCTGGCAGGGGCCCTACGAGCAGTACTTC	CASSFWQGPYEQYF
TRBV28	NA	TRBJ1-4	12	TGTGCCAGCAGTCGGGCTAATGAAAAACTGTTTTTT	CASSRANEKLFF
TRBV2	NA	TRBJ2-3	14	TGTGCCAGCAGTGGGACTTCTCACACAGATACGCAGTATTTT	CASSGTSHTDTQYF
TRBV6-5	TRBD1	TRBJ2-4	14	TGTGCCAGCAGGGGGGACAGGAGTTTCCAAAAACAGTACTTC	CASRGDRSFQKQYF
TRBV5-1	TRBD2	TRBJ2-7	16	TGCGCCAGCAGCTGGGGACTAGCGGGAGATCTCTACGAGCAGTACTTC	CASSWGLAGDLYEQYF
TRBV4-1	NA	TRBJ2-7	14	TGCGCCAGCAGCCACGGGGGTCTCGACTACGAGCAGTACTTC	CASSHGGLDYEQYF
TRBV18	TRBD1	TRBJ2-2	15	TGTGCCAGCTCACCACCGACAGGGGTTAACGGGGAGCTGTTTTTT	CASSPPTGVNGELFF
TRBV6-6	TRBD2	TRBJ2-5	16	TGTGCCAGCAGTTACGATGGAGGACTAGCGGGCGAGACCCAGTACTTC	CASSYDGGLAGETQYF
TRBV10-2	TRBD1	TRBJ2-7	12	TGCGCCAGCACGGACAGGAACTACGAGCAGTACTTC	CASTDRNYEQYF
TRBV28	TRBD2	TRBJ2-1	16	TGTGCCAGCACTCCTCCCCCCAGACTAGCGGGAGCCGAGCAGTTCTTC	CASTPPPRLAGAEQFF
TRBV4-1	TRBD1	TRBJ1-5	15	TGCGCCAGCAGCCTAGGGACAGGGGGCAATCAGCCCCAGCATTTT	CASSLGTGGNQPQHF
TRBV7-9	NA	TRBJ1-1	13	TGTGCCAGCAGCGGGCAGGGCAACACTGAAGCTTTCTTT	CASSGQGNTEAFF
TRBV30	NA	TRBJ2-2	15	TGTGCCTGGAGTCGTAGCGGACGAGGCACCGGGGAGCTGTTTTTT	CAWSRSGRGTGELFF